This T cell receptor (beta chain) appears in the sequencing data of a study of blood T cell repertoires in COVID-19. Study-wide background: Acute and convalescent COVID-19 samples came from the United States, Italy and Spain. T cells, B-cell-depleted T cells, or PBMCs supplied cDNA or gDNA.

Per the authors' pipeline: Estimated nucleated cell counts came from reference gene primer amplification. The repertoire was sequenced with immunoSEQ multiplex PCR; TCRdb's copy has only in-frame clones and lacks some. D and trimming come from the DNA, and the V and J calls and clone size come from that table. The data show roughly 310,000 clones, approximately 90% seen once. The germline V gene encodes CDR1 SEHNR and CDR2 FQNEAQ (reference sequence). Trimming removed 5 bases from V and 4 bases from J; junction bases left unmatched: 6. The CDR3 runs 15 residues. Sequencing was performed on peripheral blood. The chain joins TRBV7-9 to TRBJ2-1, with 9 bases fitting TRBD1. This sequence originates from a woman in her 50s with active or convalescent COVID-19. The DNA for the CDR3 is TGTGCCAGCAGCAAAGGACAGGGGACATACAATGAGCAGTTCTTC. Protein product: CASSKGQGTYNEQFF.